Each of the 20 T cell receptor beta chains below was sequenced from the same sample in a study of human T cells and chemical hapten exposure. Documented time point: patch test 2, 6 weeks after DPC sensitization. Indicated treatment: therapeutic diphenylcyclopropenone sensitization with weekly scalp DPC. In TCRdb, the RACE reads were re-called with MiXCR into one record per CDR3 protein. The sample has about 43,000 distinct CDR3 sequences; around 3% are singletons. Material: whole blood, obtained in connection with sensitization to the hapten diphenylcyclopropenone (DPC). These receptors came from a man between 40 and 49 years old with alopecia areata. Some clones in this sample may be carry-over from other donors' samples.

The chain joins TRBV2 to TRBJ1-5, with 8 bases fitting TRBD1. The germline V gene has CDR1 SNHLY and CDR2 FYNNEI. V lost 3 bases to trimming and J lost 6 bases; unmatched junction nucleotides: 10. CDR3 length: 16 residues. This chain's CDR3 is CASSDVTGGNIQPQHF. DNA for the CDR3: TGTGCCAGCAGTGACGTCACAGGGGGGAACATTCAGCCCCAGCATTTT. Complete variable domain (other parts from reference TRBV2 and TRBJ1-5): EPEVTQTPSHQVTQMGQEVILRCVPISNHLYFYWYRQILGQKVEFLVSFYNNEISEKSEIFDDQFSVERPDGSNFTLKIRSTKLEDSAMYFCASSDVTGGNIQPQHFGDGTRLSIL.

In its sample, this clonotype was seen many times. J is TRBJ2-7 and V is TRBV28; possible D gene TRBD1, 5 bases. The V end was cut by 3 bases, the J end by 0 bases, with 6 bases between. Germline CDR1 is MDHEN and CDR2 is SYDVKM. The CDR3 is made up of 13 amino acids. The CDR3 DNA reads TGTGCCAGCAGTTTTCAGGGCTCCTACGAGCAGTACTTC. This translates into CASSFQGSYEQYF.

This clonotype was recorded many times. The chain recombines TRBV12-3 or TRBV12-4 with TRBJ2-6, with D uncertain. CDR3 length: 13 amino acids. V lost 10 bases and J lost 1, with 8 bases in between. Written as DNA, the CDR3 is TGTGCCACAACCATATCTGGGGCCAACGTCCTGACTTTC. This encodes CATTISGANVLTF.

This clonotype was counted many times. The chain couples TRBV20-1 to TRBJ2-3; 10 bases agree with TRBD2. CDR1 is DFQATT and CDR2 is SNEGSKA in the germline V gene (reference sequence). The CDR3 runs to 16 residues. The J segment lost 4 bases and the V segment lost 2 bases, leaving 9 bases of the junction unmatched. CDR3 in DNA: TGCAGTGCTAGATCGCTTGGGACTAGCGCCCCAGATACGCAGTATTTT. Protein: CSARSLGTSAPDTQYF.

There are many counts of this clonotype. V is TRBV3-1 and J is TRBJ1-2; D perhaps matches TRBD1 (5 bases). V dropped 5 bases and J dropped 6 bases, with 13 bases sitting between them. The CDR3 is 13 residues long. CDR1 is LGHDT, CDR2 YNNKEL, per germline (reference sequence). CDR3 coding DNA: TGTGCCAGCAGCTCCCAGGGTGGCCATGGCTACACCTTC. As protein: CASSSQGGHGYTF. Complete variable domain (other parts from reference TRBV3-1 and TRBJ1-2): DTAVSQTPKYLVTQMGNDKSIKCEQNLGHDTMYWYKQDSKKFLKIMFSYNNKELIINETVPNRFSPKSPDKAHLNLHINSLELGDSAVYFCASSSQGGHGYTFGSGTRLTVV.

This clonotype was recorded at least ten times. The chain joins TRBV6-6 to TRBJ1-2, with 10 positions matching TRBD1. The trim removed 2 bases at V and 4 bases at J, leaving 4 bases unmatched. The germline CDR1 and CDR2 sequences are MNHNY and SVGAGI (reference sequence). CDR3 length: 15 amino acids. CDR3: CASSYAGQGLYGYTF. CDR3 in DNA: TGTGCCAGCAGTTACGCGGGACAGGGGCTCTATGGCTACACCTTC.

This clonotype was counted many times. V gene TRBV12-3 or TRBV12-4 combines with J gene TRBJ2-7, with 9 positions matching TRBD1. V lost 4 bases to trimming and J lost 7 bases; unmatched junction nucleotides: 11. The CDR3 is 15 residues long. The CDR3 protein is CASSSTGTGTREQYF. For the CDR3, the DNA is TGTGCCAGCAGTTCTACCGGGACAGGGACTCGGGAGCAGTACTTC.

This clonotype was seen ten or more times. J is TRBJ2-5 and V is TRBV18, with D uncertain. The CDR3 covers 13 residues. V shed 6 bases and J shed 1 base, with 9 bases lying between them. The germline V gene has CDR1 KGHSH and CDR2 LQKENI. CDR3 in amino acids: CASSDTLQETQYF. Written as DNA, the CDR3 is TGTGCCAGCTCCGACACCCTCCAAGAGACCCAGTACTTC.

In regard to this clonotype: It may be a read error: a sequence one base away is much more abundant. This chain uses TRBV7-2 with TRBJ2-1, with D tentatively TRBD1 or TRBD2 (5 bases each). V lost 3 bases, J lost 10 bases, and 19 bases lay in between. This CDR3 spans 15 amino acids. Per the germline V gene, CDR1 is SGHTA and CDR2 is FQGNSA. Here the CDR3 reads CASSFPGPIVIEQFF. The CDR3 DNA reads TGTGCCAGCAGCTTCCCGGGACCGATCGTAATAGAGCAGTTCTTC.

The sample holds many counts of this clonotype. This chain's CDR3 is CASSIDQHRGYTF. The CDR3 region has the DNA TGTGCCAGTAGTATAGACCAGCACCGTGGCTACACCTTC. The chain employs TRBV19 and TRBJ1-2; D not certain. CDR1 is LNHDA, CDR2 SQIVND, per germline (reference sequence). V was shortened by 0 bases and J by 7 bases, with 9 bases between the two germline ends. CDR3 length: 13 residues. The whole variable domain, filled in from reference TRBV19 and TRBJ1-2, reads DGGITQSPKYLFRKEGQNVTLSCEQNLNHDAMYWYRQDPGQGLRLIYYSQIVNDFQKGDIAEGYSVSREKKESFPLTVTSAQKNPTAFYLCASSIDQHRGYTFGSGTRLTVV.

This clonotype has a count of ten or more. The chain carries TRBV7-6 and TRBJ2-7; 9 nucleotides align to TRBD2. Germline values: CDR1 SGHVS, CDR2 FNYEAQ. Trimming removed 5 bases from V and 3 bases from J; junction bases left unmatched: 8. The CDR3 has 15 amino acids. CDR3 amino acids: CASSHSSGMVYEQYF. CDR3 in DNA: TGTGCCAGCAGCCACTCTAGCGGGATGGTCTACGAGCAGTACTTC.

This clonotype showed up many times. The chain employs TRBV10-3 and TRBJ2-1; tentatively, D is TRBD2 (6 bases). V shed 0 bases and J shed 6 bases, with 12 bases lying between them. Germline V gene sequence: CDR1 ENHRY, CDR2 SYGVKD. CDR3 length equals 15 residues. The CDR3 spells CAISESITSSNEQFF. The CDR3 coding sequence is TGTGCCATCAGTGAGTCAATCACTAGCAGCAATGAGCAGTTCTTC.

This clonotype was counted ten times or more. The chain is built from TRBV19 and TRBJ1-5, with a tentative D call TRBD1 (6 bases). This CDR3 has 16 residues. CDR1 is LNHDA, CDR2 SQIVND, per germline (reference sequence). Trimming cost V 5 bases and J 3 bases, with 17 bases left between them. The CDR3 reads CASSVSAGASNQPQHF. The CDR3, as DNA: TGTGCCAGTAGTGTCTCCGCAGGGGCATCCAATCAGCCCCAGCATTTT.

The rearrangement links TRBV29-1 to TRBJ1-2, with D possibly being TRBD1 (5 bases). Per the germline V gene, CDR1 is SQVTM and CDR2 is ANQGSEA. The ends were cut back, 7 bases at V and 5 bases at J, with 20 bases in the middle. The CDR3 is made up of 14 amino acids. The CDR3 is CSAPLGTEQYGYTF. CDR3 in DNA: TGCAGCGCCCCGTTGGGGACCGAACAATATGGCTACACCTTC.

This clonotype has ten or more counts. The V and J genes are TRBV14 and TRBJ1-1; D remains unclear. This CDR3 region has 15 residues. Germline V gives CDR1 SGHDN, CDR2 FVKESK. V lost 4 bases, J lost 5 bases, and 17 bases lay in between. The CDR3 coding sequence is TGTGCCAGCAGCCCCTCTCGGACTCGGAGAACTGAAGCTTTCTTT. As protein: CASSPSRTRRTEAFF.

Many counts were recorded for this clonotype. The chain links TRBV6-2 or TRBV6-3 to TRBJ2-3, with a weak D call TRBD2 (6 bases). Per the germline V gene, CDR1 is MNHEY and CDR2 is SVGEGT. The CDR3 totals 15 residues. The V and J ends lost 2 bases and 2 bases respectively, with 11 bases between them. The CDR3 protein is CASSYISRDTDTQYF. The CDR3 DNA is TGTGCCAGCAGTTACATTTCGCGGGACACAGATACGCAGTATTTT.

There are many counts of this clonotype. V and J are TRBV27 and TRBJ2-5; 9 nucleotides match TRBD2. V shed 0 bases and J 5 bases; nucleotides not matched to a gene: 7. The CDR3 loop spans 16 amino acids. CDR1 and CDR2 from the germline V gene are MNHEY and SMNVEV (reference sequence). The CDR3 region has the DNA TGTGCCAGCAGTTTATCTTCGCTAGCGGGACAGGAGACCCAGTACTTC. This sequence encodes CASSLSSLAGQETQYF.

This clonotype was recorded at least ten times. The chain carries TRBV6-5 and TRBJ1-2; the D is unclear. Per the germline V gene, CDR1 is MNHEY and CDR2 is SVGAGI. V was trimmed by 2 bases and J by 2 bases, leaving 3 bases between them. This CDR3 comprises 12 residues. CDR3 bases: TGTGCCAGCAGTTACGCGAACTATGGCTACACCTTC. Translating gives CASSYANYGYTF.

There are a few counts of this clonotype. J is TRBJ1-1 and V is TRBV6-2 or TRBV6-3; the D gene is possibly TRBD1 (6 bases). Germline CDR1 reads MNHEY; CDR2 reads SVGEGT. The V gene lost 6 bases and the J gene lost 2 bases, with 13 bases spanning the gap. The CDR3 length is 14 residues. CDR3 loop: CASRRSGENTEAFF. The CDR3 DNA follows: TGTGCCAGCAGAAGATCAGGGGAAAACACTGAAGCTTTCTTT.

The table lists this clonotype with many counts. The chain employs TRBV28 and TRBJ1-2; D unresolved. The CDR3 extends over 15 amino acids. Looked up from germline, CDR1 is MDHEN and CDR2 is SYDVKM. Trimming cost V 6 bases and J 8 bases, with 22 bases left between them. Here the CDR3 DNA reads TGTGCCAGCAGAGGGAACCTTCCGGGTACGGCCGGCTACACCTTC. It specifies CASRGNLPGTAGYTF.